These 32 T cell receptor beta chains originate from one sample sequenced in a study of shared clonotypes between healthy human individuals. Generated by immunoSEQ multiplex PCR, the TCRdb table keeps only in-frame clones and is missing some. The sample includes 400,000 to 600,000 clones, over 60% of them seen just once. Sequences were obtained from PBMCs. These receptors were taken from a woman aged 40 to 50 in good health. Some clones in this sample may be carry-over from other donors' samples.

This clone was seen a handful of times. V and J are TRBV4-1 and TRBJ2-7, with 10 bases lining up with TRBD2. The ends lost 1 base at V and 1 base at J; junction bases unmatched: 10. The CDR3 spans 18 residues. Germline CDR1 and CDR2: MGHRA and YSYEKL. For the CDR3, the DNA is TGCGCCAGCAGCCAAGGGATAGCGGGAGCGGGAGGGTCCTACGAGCAGTACTTC. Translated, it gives CASSQGIAGAGGSYEQYF.

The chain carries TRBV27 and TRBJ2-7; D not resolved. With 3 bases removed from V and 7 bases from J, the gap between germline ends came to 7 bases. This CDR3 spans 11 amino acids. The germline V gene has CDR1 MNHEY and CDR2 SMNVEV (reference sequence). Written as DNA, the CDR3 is TGTGCCAGCAGTTTGTCGGGTGAGCAGTACTTC. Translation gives CASSLSGEQYF.

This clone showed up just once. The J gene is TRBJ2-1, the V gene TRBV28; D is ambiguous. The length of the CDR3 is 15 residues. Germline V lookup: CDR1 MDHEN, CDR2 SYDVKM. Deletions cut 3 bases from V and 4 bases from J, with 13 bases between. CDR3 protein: CASSLGGRSYNEQFF. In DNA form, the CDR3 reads TGTGCCAGCAGTTTGGGTGGGCGGAGTTACAATGAGCAGTTCTTC.

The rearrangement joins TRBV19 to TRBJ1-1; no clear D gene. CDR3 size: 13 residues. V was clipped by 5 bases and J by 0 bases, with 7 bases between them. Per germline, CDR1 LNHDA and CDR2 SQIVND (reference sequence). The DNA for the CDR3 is TGTGCCAGTAGTTGGGGAGTGAACACTGAAGCTTTCTTT. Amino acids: CASSWGVNTEAFF. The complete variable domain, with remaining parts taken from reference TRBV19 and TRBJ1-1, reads DGGITQSPKYLFRKEGQNVTLSCEQNLNHDAMYWYRQDPGQGLRLIYYSQIVNDFQKGDIAEGYSVSREKKESFPLTVTSAQKNPTAFYLCASSWGVNTEAFFGQGTRLTVV.

CDR3 sequence: CASSQDNRRQPQHF. The CDR3 nucleotides are TGTGCCAGCAGCCAAGATAATCGCCGCCAGCCCCAGCATTTT. V gene TRBV4-2 combines with J gene TRBJ1-5, with D uncertain. Germline-derived CDR1 and CDR2 are LGHNA and YNFKEQ. The V and J ends lost 0 bases and 7 bases respectively, with 10 bases between them. The CDR3 contains 14 residues.

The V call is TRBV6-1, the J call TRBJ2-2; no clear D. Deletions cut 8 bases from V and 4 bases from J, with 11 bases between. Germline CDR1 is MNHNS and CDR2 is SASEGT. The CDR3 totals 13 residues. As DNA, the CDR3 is TGTGCCAGCTCGTTAAGGGCCACCGGGGAGCTGTTTTTT. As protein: CASSLRATGELFF.

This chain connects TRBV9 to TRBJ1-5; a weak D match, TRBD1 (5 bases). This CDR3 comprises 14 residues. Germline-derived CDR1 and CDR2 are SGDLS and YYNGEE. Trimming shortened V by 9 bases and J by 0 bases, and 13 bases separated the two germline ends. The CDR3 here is CAIRGGYSNQPQHF. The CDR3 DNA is TGTGCCATTCGGGGGGGGTATAGCAATCAGCCCCAGCATTTT. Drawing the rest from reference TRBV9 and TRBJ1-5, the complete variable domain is DSGVTQTPKHLITATGQRVTLRCSPRSGDLSVYWYQQSLDQGLQFLIQYYNGEERAKGNILERFSAQQFPDLHSELNLSSLELGDSALYFCAIRGGYSNQPQHFGDGTRLSIL.

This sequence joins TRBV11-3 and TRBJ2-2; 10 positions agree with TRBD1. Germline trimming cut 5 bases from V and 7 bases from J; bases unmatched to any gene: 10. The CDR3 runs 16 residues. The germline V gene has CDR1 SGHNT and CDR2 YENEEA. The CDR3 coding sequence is TGTGCCAGCAGCAAGCGGACAGGGGGGCGCGTCGGGGAGCTGTTTTTT. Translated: CASSKRTGGRVGELFF. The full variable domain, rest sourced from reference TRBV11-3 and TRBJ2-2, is EAGVVQSPRYKIIEKKQPVAFWCNPISGHNTLYWYLQNLGQGPELLIRYENEEAVDDSQLPKDRFSAERLKGVDSTLKIQPAELGDSAVYLCASSKRTGGRVGELFFGEGSRLTVL.

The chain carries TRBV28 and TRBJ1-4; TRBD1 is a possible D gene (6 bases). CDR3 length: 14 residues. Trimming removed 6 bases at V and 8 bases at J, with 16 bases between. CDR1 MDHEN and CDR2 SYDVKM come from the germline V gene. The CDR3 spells CASSLQGSGEKLFF. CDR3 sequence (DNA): TGTGCCAGCAGCCTACAGGGTAGCGGCGAAAAACTGTTTTTT.

The CDR3 nucleotides read TGCGCCAGCAGCCCCGGGTTAGCACAAGAGACCCAGTACTTC. As protein: CASSPGLAQETQYF. The V gene is TRBV5-1, the J gene TRBJ2-5, with D hard to call. This CDR3 spans 14 amino acids. Trimming took 4 bases from V and 2 from J, leaving 12 bases between them. From germline, CDR1 is SGHRS and CDR2 YFSETQ.

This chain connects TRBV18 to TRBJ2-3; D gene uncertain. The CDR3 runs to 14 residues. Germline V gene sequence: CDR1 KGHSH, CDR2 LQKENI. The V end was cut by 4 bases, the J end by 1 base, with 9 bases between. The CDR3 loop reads CASSLSPGTDTQYF. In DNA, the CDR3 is TGTGCCAGCTCACTCAGTCCAGGCACAGATACGCAGTATTTT.

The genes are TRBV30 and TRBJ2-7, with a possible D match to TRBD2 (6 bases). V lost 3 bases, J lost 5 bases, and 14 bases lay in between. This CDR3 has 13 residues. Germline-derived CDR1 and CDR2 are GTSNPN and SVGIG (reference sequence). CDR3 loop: CAWSGTGSNEQYF. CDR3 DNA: TGTGCCTGGAGCGGGACTGGGTCGAACGAGCAGTACTTC. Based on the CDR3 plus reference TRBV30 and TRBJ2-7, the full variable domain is SQTIHQWPATLVQPVGSPLSLECTVEGTSNPNLYWYRQAAGRGLQLLFYSVGIGQISSEVPQNLSASRPQDRQFILSSKKLLLSDSGFYLCAWSGTGSNEQYFGPGTRLTVT.

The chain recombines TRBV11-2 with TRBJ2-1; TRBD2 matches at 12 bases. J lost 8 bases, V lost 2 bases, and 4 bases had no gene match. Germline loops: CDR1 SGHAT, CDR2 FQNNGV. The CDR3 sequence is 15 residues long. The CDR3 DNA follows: TGTGCCAGCAGCTTACTAGCGGGAGGGGACTATGAGCAGTTCTTC. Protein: CASSLLAGGDYEQFF.

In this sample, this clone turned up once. The CDR3 nucleotides read TGTGCCAGCAGGGGACTAGCGTATTCCTACGAGCAGTACTTC. It translates to CASRGLAYSYEQYF. The gene calls are TRBV27 and TRBJ2-7, with TRBD2 identical over 10 bases. Germline CDR1 is MNHEY and CDR2 is SMNVEV (reference sequence). Trimming took 6 bases from V and 1 from J; bases not matched to a gene: 3. The CDR3 has 14 residues.

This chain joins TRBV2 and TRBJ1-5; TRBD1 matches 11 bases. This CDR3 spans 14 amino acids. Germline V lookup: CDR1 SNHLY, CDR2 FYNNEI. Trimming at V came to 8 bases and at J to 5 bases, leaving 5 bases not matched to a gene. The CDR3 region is CASGRDRGYQPQHF. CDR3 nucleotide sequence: TGTGCCAGCGGCCGGGACAGGGGGTATCAGCCCCAGCATTTT.

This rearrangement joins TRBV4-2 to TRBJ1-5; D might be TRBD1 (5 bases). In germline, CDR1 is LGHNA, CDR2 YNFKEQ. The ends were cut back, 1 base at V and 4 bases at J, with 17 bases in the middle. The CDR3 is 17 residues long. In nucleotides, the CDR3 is TGTGCCAGCAGCCAAGCGATGGGGGAGGTCCCGAATCAGCCCCAGCATTTT. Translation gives CASSQAMGEVPNQPQHF.

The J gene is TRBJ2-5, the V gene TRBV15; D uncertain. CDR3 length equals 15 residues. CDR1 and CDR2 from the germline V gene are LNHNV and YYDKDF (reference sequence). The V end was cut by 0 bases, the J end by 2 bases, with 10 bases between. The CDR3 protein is CATSRDPGQQETQYF. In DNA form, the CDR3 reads TGTGCCACCAGCAGAGATCCCGGGCAACAAGAGACCCAGTACTTC.

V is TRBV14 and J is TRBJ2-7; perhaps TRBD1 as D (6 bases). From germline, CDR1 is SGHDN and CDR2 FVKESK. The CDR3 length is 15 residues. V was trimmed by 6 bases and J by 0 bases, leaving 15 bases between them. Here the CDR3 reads CASSRTVASSYEQYF. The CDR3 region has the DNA TGTGCCAGCAGTCGGACAGTGGCTAGCTCCTACGAGCAGTACTTC. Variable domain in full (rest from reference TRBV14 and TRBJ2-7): EAGVTQFPSHSVIEKGQTVTLRCDPISGHDNLYWYRRVMGKEIKFLLHFVKESKQDESGMPNNRFLAERTGGTYSTLKVQPAELEDSGVYFCASSRTVASSYEQYFGPGTRLTVT.

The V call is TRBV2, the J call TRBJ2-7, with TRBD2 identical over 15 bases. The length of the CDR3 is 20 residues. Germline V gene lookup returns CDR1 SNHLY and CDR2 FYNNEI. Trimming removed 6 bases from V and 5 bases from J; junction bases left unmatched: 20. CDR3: CASRPDRGRTSGRATNEQYF. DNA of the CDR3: TGTGCCAGCAGGCCGGACAGGGGAAGGACTAGCGGGAGGGCCACTAACGAGCAGTACTTC.

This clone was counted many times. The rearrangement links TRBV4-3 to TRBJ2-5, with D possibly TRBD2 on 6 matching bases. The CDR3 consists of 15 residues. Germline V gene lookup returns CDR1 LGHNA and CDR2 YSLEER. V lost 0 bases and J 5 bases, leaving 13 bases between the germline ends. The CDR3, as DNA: TGCGCCAGCAGCCAAGATACTAGCCGCGGCGAGACCCAGTACTTC. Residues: CASSQDTSRGETQYF.

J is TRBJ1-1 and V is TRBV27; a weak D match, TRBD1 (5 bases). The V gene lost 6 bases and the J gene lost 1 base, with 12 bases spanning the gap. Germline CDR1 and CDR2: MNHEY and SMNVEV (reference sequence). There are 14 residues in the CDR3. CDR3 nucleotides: TGTGCCAGCAGCGTGGGACCTCAGAACACTGAAGCTTTCTTT. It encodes CASSVGPQNTEAFF.

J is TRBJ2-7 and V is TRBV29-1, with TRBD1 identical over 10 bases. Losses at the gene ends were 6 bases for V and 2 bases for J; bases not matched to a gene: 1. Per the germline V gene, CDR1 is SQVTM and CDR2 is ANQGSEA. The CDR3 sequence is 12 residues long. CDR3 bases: TGCAGCGTCGGGACAGGGGCCTACGAGCAGTACTTC. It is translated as CSVGTGAYEQYF.

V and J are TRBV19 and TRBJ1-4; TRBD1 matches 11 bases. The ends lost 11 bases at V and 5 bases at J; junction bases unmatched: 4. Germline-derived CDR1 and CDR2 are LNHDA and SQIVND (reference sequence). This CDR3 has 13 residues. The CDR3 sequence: CACRDRGNEKLFF. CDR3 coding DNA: TGTGCCTGCCGGGACAGGGGGAATGAAAAACTGTTTTTT.

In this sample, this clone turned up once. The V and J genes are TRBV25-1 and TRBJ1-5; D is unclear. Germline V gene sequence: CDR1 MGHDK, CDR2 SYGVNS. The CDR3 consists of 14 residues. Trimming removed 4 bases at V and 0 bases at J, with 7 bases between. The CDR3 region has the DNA TGTGCCAGCAGTGCTCGAGGTAGCAATCAGCCCCAGCATTTT. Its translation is CASSARGSNQPQHF.

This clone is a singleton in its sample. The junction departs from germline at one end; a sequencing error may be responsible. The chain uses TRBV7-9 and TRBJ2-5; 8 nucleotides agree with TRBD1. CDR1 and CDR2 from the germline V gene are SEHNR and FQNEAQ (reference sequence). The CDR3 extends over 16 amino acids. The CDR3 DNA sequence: TGTGCCAGCAGCTTACCCCCAGGGGGCGCCGGAGAGACCCAGGACTTC. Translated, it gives CASSLPPGGAGETQDF.

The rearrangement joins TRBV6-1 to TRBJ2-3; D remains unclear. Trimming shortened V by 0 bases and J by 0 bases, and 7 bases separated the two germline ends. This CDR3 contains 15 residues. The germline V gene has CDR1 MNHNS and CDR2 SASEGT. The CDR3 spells CASSEAFRSTDTQYF. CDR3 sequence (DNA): TGTGCCAGCAGTGAAGCTTTCCGGAGCACAGATACGCAGTATTTT.

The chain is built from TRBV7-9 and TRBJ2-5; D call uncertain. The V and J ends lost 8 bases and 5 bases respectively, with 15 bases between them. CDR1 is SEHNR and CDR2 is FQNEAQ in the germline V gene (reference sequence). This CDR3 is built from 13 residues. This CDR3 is CASRKASEETQYF. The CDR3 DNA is TGTGCCAGCCGGAAAGCAAGCGAGGAGACCCAGTACTTC.

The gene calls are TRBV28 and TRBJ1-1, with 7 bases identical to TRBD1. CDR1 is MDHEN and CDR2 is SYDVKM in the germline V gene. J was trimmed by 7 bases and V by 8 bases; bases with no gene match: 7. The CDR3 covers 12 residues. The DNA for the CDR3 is TGTGCCAGCGGGCTCTACAGGGGTGAAGCTTTCTTT. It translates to CASGLYRGEAFF.

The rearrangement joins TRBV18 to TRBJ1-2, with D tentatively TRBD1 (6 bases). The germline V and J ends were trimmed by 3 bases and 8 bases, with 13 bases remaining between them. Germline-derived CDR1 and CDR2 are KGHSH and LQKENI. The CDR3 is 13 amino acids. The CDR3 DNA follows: TGTGCCAGCTCACCGGCGGGGGCGCGGGGCTACACCTTC. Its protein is CASSPAGARGYTF. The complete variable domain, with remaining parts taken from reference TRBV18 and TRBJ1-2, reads NAGVMQNPRHLVRRRGQEARLRCSPMKGHSHVYWYRQLPEEGLKFMVYLQKENIIDESGMPKERFSAEFPKEGPSILRIQQVVRGDSAAYFCASSPAGARGYTFGSGTRLTVV.

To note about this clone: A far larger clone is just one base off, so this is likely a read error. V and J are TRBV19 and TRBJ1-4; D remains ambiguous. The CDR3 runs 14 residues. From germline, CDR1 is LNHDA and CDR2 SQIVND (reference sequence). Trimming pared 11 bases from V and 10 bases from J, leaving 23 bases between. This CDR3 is CAGAARGGFGKLFF. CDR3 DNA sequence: TGTGCCGGTGCCGCTCGGGGAGGGTTCGGAAAACTGTTTTTT.

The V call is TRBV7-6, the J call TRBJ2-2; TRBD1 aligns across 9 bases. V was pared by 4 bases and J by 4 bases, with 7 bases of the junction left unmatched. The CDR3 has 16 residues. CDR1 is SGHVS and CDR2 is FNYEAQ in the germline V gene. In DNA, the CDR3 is TGTGCCAGCAGCTCGCAGGGGACAGGGACCACCGGGGAGCTGTTTTTT. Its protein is CASSSQGTGTTGELFF.

For the CDR3, the DNA is TGTGCCAGCAGCGTAGACGGCACTCTTTCGGCCGAGCAGTACTTC. Translation gives CASSVDGTLSAEQYF. The chain couples TRBV9 to TRBJ2-7; D unresolved. V gave up 0 bases and J gave up 6 bases, with 16 bases separating them. CDR1 and CDR2 from the germline V gene are SGDLS and YYNGEE. The CDR3 is made up of 15 amino acids.